This is a list of T cell receptor beta chains from one sample in a study of T cell responses to AZD1222 COVID-19 vaccine. TCRdb's copy holds only in-frame clones and misses some; the assay was immunoSEQ multiplex PCR. The data contain 85,000 to 100,000 clones, more than 75% of them singletons. The specimen comprised peripheral blood, sampled on day 0 of AZD1222 vaccination. The origin of the receptors is an adult in good health. Both conserved end residues are part of each CDR3. Fields, in order: V gene, J gene, D gene, clone size, CDR3 DNA, CDR3 protein. D genes are given only for firm matches. Not every row has a clone size; where given, it reads once, few, many or a size class.

V: TRBV5-5
J: TRBJ2-3
D: TRBD1
size: NA
DNA: TGTGCCAGCAGCTTGATCGACAGGGGGCGGAAAGATACGCAGTATTTT
CDR3: CASSLIDRGRKDTQYF

V: TRBV2
J: TRBJ2-3
D: NA
size: NA
DNA: TGTGCCAGCTCCCTGTCGCGGGACAGTTCCACAGATACGCAGTATTTT
CDR3: CASSLSRDSSTDTQYF

V: TRBV19
J: TRBJ1-5
D: NA
size: NA
DNA: TGTGCCAGTAGTCCACAGGGAAGTGGAAATCAGCCCCAGCATTTT
CDR3: CASSPQGSGNQPQHF

V: TRBV21-1
J: TRBJ1-2
D: NA
size: NA
DNA: TGTGCCAGGAGAAAACGAGGCGACAGCTATGGCTACACCTTC
CDR3: CARRKRGDSYGYTF

V: TRBV19
J: TRBJ2-1
D: TRBD2
size: NA
DNA: TGTGCCAGTAGTTTAAGCGGGAGCTCCTACAATGAGCAGTTCTTC
CDR3: CASSLSGSSYNEQFF

V: TRBV5-1
J: TRBJ1-3
D: TRBD1
size: few
DNA: TGCGCCAGCAGCATAGGACAGGGCGTTACTGGAAACACCATATATTTT
CDR3: CASSIGQGVTGNTIYF

V: TRBV18
J: TRBJ2-1
D: TRBD2
size: NA
DNA: TGTGCCAGCTCACCACTCCCACGGACTAGCGGACAGTTCTTC
CDR3: CASSPLPRTSGQFF

V: TRBV5-8
J: TRBJ2-5
D: NA
size: NA
DNA: TGTGCCAGCAGCTTGTTGAGTACAGAGACCCAGTACTTC
CDR3: CASSLLSTETQYF

V: TRBV18
J: TRBJ2-1
D: NA
size: NA
DNA: TGTGCCAGCTCCTCCTGGGCTGACGTCCTCAATGAGCAGTTCTTC
CDR3: CASSSWADVLNEQFF

V: TRBV6-5
J: TRBJ2-7
D: NA
size: NA
DNA: TGTGCCAGCGGGACAACCTACGAGCAGTACTTC
CDR3: CASGTTYEQYF

V: TRBV7-9
J: TRBJ2-7
D: TRBD2
size: NA
DNA: TGTGCCAGCAGCTTAGGGGGCGGGGCGGGAGAACCCTACGAGCAGTACTTC
CDR3: CASSLGGGAGEPYEQYF

V: TRBV29-1
J: TRBJ2-1
D: TRBD2
size: many
DNA: TGCAGCGTTCCTAGCGGGAGGGCTTCCTACAATGAGCAGTTCTTC
CDR3: CSVPSGRASYNEQFF

V: TRBV28
J: TRBJ1-6
D: NA
size: NA
DNA: TGTGCCAGTGACAGTTACTCCTATAATTCACCCCTCCACTTT
CDR3: CASDSYSYNSPLHF

V: TRBV28
J: TRBJ1-5
D: TRBD1
size: NA
DNA: TGTGCCAGACCGGGACAGGAGCATCAGCCCCAGCATTTT
CDR3: CARPGQEHQPQHF

V: TRBV29-1
J: TRBJ1-2
D: TRBD1
size: NA
DNA: TGCAGCGTTGATGGGGGACAGTATTCCGCCGGTCGTAACTATGGCTACACCTTC
CDR3: CSVDGGQYSAGRNYGYTF

V: TRBV7-2
J: TRBJ2-5
D: TRBD2
size: NA
DNA: TGTGCCAGCAGCTCAAAGCGGGAGCAAGAGACCCAGTACTTC
CDR3: CASSSKREQETQYF

V: TRBV5-1
J: TRBJ2-1
D: TRBD2
size: few
DNA: TGCGCCAGCAGCTTAATCCCCGCGGGAGCCTACAATGAGCAGTTCTTC
CDR3: CASSLIPAGAYNEQFF

V: TRBV2
J: TRBJ1-2
D: NA
size: NA
DNA: TGTGCCAGCCAAGCCTACCTGGGGGGCTATGGCTACACCTTC
CDR3: CASQAYLGGYGYTF

V: TRBV12-3/TRBV12-4
J: TRBJ2-3
D: NA
size: NA
DNA: TGTGCCAGCACCTGGCCTGGGTGGAATACGCAGTATTTT
CDR3: CASTWPGWNTQYF

V: TRBV19
J: TRBJ2-2
D: TRBD1
size: few
DNA: TGTGCCAGTAGTAAACCGGGACAGCAAACCGGGGAGCTGTTTTTT
CDR3: CASSKPGQQTGELFF

V: TRBV3-1/TRBV3-2
J: TRBJ2-2
D: NA
size: NA
DNA: TGTGCCAGCAGCTCTCGTAGGCGGGAGAACACCGGGGAGCTGTTTTTT
CDR3: CASSSRRRENTGELFF

V: TRBV18
J: TRBJ1-1
D: TRBD1
size: NA
DNA: TGTGCCAGCTCACCGTCGCCGGACAGGGACACTGAAGCTTTCTTT
CDR3: CASSPSPDRDTEAFF

V: TRBV10-3
J: TRBJ1-5
D: TRBD1
size: NA
DNA: TGTGCCATCAGTCAGACAGGGAAGAGCAATCAGCCCCAGCATTTT
CDR3: CAISQTGKSNQPQHF

V: TRBV3-1/TRBV3-2
J: TRBJ2-1
D: NA
size: NA
DNA: TGTGCCAGCAGCTGGGCTAGCGAGCAGTTCTTC
CDR3: CASSWASEQFF

V: TRBV28
J: TRBJ1-2
D: NA
size: NA
DNA: TGTGCCAGCCAAACACCTGCCCTTTATGGCTACACCTTC
CDR3: CASQTPALYGYTF

V: TRBV5-1
J: TRBJ1-4
D: NA
size: few
DNA: TGCGCCAGCAGAACAGTCCGTAATGAAAAACTGTTTTTT
CDR3: CASRTVRNEKLFF

V: TRBV11-1
J: TRBJ2-7
D: NA
size: NA
DNA: TGTGCCAGCAGCTCCTGGGGAGAAGGAGACGAGCAGTACTTC
CDR3: CASSSWGEGDEQYF

V: TRBV28
J: TRBJ2-2
D: NA
size: once
DNA: TGTGCCAGCAGAGCGAGGAACACCGGGGAGCTGTTTTTT
CDR3: CASRARNTGELFF

V: TRBV6-5
J: TRBJ1-6
D: NA
size: NA
DNA: TGTGCCAGCAGTATACAGGGCCAGGGGCCCCTCCACTTT
CDR3: CASSIQGQGPLHF

V: TRBV5-4
J: TRBJ1-1
D: TRBD1
size: NA
DNA: TGTGCCAGCAGCCTGAGACAGGGGGCAACTGAAGCTTTCTTT
CDR3: CASSLRQGATEAFF

V: TRBV2
J: TRBJ1-5
D: TRBD1
size: NA
DNA: TGTGCCAGCAACCAACAGGGGGTCAGTCAGCCCCAGCATTTT
CDR3: CASNQQGVSQPQHF

V: TRBV19
J: TRBJ1-1
D: NA
size: NA
DNA: TGTGCCAGCAGAGCCGAATTCGCTGAAGCTTTCTTT
CDR3: CASRAEFAEAFF

V: TRBV7-9
J: TRBJ2-2
D: NA
size: few
DNA: TGTGCCAGCAGCTTAGTGTTGGCCGGGGAGCTGTTTTTT
CDR3: CASSLVLAGELFF

V: TRBV5-1
J: TRBJ2-1
D: NA
size: NA
DNA: TGCGCCAGCAGCTTGGGTGACAGCAACAATGAGCAGTTCTTC
CDR3: CASSLGDSNNEQFF

V: TRBV5-1
J: TRBJ2-7
D: TRBD2
size: NA
DNA: TGCGCCAGCAGCAGTAGCGGGAGTAGCTCCTACGAGCAGTACTTC
CDR3: CASSSSGSSSYEQYF

V: TRBV3-1/TRBV3-2
J: TRBJ2-5
D: TRBD1
size: NA
DNA: TGTGCCAGCAGCCAGTCGATGGGACAGCAAGAGACCCAGTACTTC
CDR3: CASSQSMGQQETQYF

V: TRBV5-8
J: TRBJ2-7
D: NA
size: NA
DNA: TGTGCCAGCAGCCCCGGGCAGGAACGCGAGCAGTACTTC
CDR3: CASSPGQEREQYF

V: TRBV7-2
J: TRBJ2-7
D: NA
size: NA
DNA: TGTGCCAGCAGCTTAGCCCGAACCTACGAGCAGTACTTC
CDR3: CASSLARTYEQYF

V: TRBV27
J: TRBJ1-1
D: NA
size: few
DNA: TGTGCCAGCAGTTTAGATTCAGGGGCGACTTTCTTT
CDR3: CASSLDSGATFF

V: TRBV11-2
J: TRBJ2-7
D: NA
size: NA
DNA: TGTGCCAGCAGCTCCCTGAGACATGATTACGAGCAGTACTTC
CDR3: CASSSLRHDYEQYF

V: TRBV6-5
J: TRBJ2-1
D: TRBD2
size: NA
DNA: TGTGCCAGCAGATACCGCCTAGCGGGGCGTGGGGATGAGCAGTTCTTC
CDR3: CASRYRLAGRGDEQFF

V: TRBV27
J: TRBJ2-3
D: TRBD2
size: NA
DNA: TGTGCCAGCAGTTTAAAGACTAGCGGGAGGCCAGATACGCAGTATTTT
CDR3: CASSLKTSGRPDTQYF

V: TRBV9
J: TRBJ2-2
D: TRBD2
size: NA
DNA: TGTGCCAGCAGCGTAGGAGCGGGAAGGGACACCGGGGAGCTGTTTTTT
CDR3: CASSVGAGRDTGELFF

V: TRBV10-3
J: TRBJ2-2
D: NA
size: few
DNA: TGTGCCATGGGCGGGTCTTACACCGGGGAGCTGTTTTTT
CDR3: CAMGGSYTGELFF

V: TRBV6-5
J: TRBJ2-2
D: NA
size: few
DNA: TGTGCCAGCAGTTACGCGGGAACCGGGGAGCTGTTTTTT
CDR3: CASSYAGTGELFF

V: TRBV7-2
J: TRBJ2-3
D: NA
size: NA
DNA: TGTGCCAGCAGGTTAGGCCTAGCGAGCACAGATACGCAGTATTTT
CDR3: CASRLGLASTDTQYF

V: TRBV10-3
J: TRBJ1-1
D: NA
size: NA
DNA: TGTGCCATCAGTGAGTCGGAGGGGTACACTGAAGCTTTCTTT
CDR3: CAISESEGYTEAFF

V: TRBV28
J: TRBJ2-5
D: TRBD1
size: NA
DNA: TGTGCCAGCACCCCGACAGGGGGTTCCCAAGAGACCCAGTACTTC
CDR3: CASTPTGGSQETQYF

V: TRBV20-1
J: TRBJ2-1
D: NA
size: NA
DNA: TGCAGTGCTAGTGCTAGCGCGCAGTTCTTC
CDR3: CSASASAQFF

V: TRBV10-1
J: TRBJ2-5
D: TRBD2
size: NA
DNA: TGCGCCACCCCCTCTTGGAGGCCTAGCGGCTCCCAGGAGACCCAGTACTTC
CDR3: CATPSWRPSGSQETQYF

V: TRBV19
J: TRBJ2-2
D: NA
size: NA
DNA: TGTGCCAGTAGTATAGCCGGGAGGGGGCCCGGGGAGCTGTTTTTT
CDR3: CASSIAGRGPGELFF

V: TRBV10-2
J: TRBJ1-5
D: NA
size: NA
DNA: TGCGCCAGCAAAGACGGTATCAATCAGCCCCAGCATTTT
CDR3: CASKDGINQPQHF

V: TRBV3-1/TRBV3-2
J: TRBJ2-7
D: NA
size: NA
DNA: TGTGCCAGCAGCCAAGATACTGGGGCTAGCTGGTTCTACGAGCAGTACTTC
CDR3: CASSQDTGASWFYEQYF

V: TRBV5-5
J: TRBJ2-1
D: TRBD1
size: few
DNA: TGTGCCAGCAGTCGACAGGGTAGCTCCTACAATGAGCAGTTCTTC
CDR3: CASSRQGSSYNEQFF

V: TRBV5-1
J: TRBJ2-1
D: NA
size: NA
DNA: TGCGCCAGCAGCAACCCGAAGGGGATGGGGACCAGGAACAATGAGCAGTTCTTC
CDR3: CASSNPKGMGTRNNEQFF